One and the same sample provided the 21 T cell receptor beta chains below, sequenced in a study of shared clonotypes between healthy human individuals. Profiling relied on immunoSEQ multiplex PCR, and the TCRdb table lists in-frame clones only, not all of them. This sample has a few million clones, with more than 90% found just once. Sequencing input: naive CD4+ T cells sorted from blood. Subset meaning: CD45RA+ positively selected. These receptor sequences come from a man between 18 and 29 years old in good health.

Comments on this clone: At one end the junction does not follow the germline gene, possibly because of a read error. The chain recombines TRBV7-7 with TRBJ2-2; 10 nucleotides line up with TRBD2. In germline, CDR1 is SSHAT, CDR2 FNYEAQ (reference sequence). CDR3 length: 16 amino acids. CDR3 region: CASSPTSGINTGELFF. In DNA form, the CDR3 reads TGTGCTAGCAGTCCCACTAGCGGGATTAACACCGGGGAGCTGTTTTTT. Drawing the rest from reference TRBV7-7 and TRBJ2-2, the complete variable domain is GAGVSQSPRYKVTKRGQDVTLRCDPISSHATLYWYQQALGQGPEFLTYFNYEAQPDKSGLPSDRFSAERPEGSISTLTIQRTEQRDSAMYRCASSPTSGINTGELFFGEGSRLTVL.

The chain links TRBV28 to TRBJ2-7, with D maybe TRBD2 (6 bases). CDR3 length: 17 amino acids. V was shortened by 4 bases and J by 2 bases, with 21 bases between the two germline ends. CDR1 MDHEN and CDR2 SYDVKM come from the germline V gene. This CDR3 is CASSSPGDTQSAYEQYF. CDR3 DNA sequence: TGTGCCAGCAGTTCCCCGGGAGACACCCAGTCAGCCTACGAGCAGTACTTC.

The rearrangement links TRBV2 to TRBJ2-6, with D uncertain. Between the trimmed V and J ends, which lost 5 bases and 0 bases, there was a span of 11 bases. Per germline, CDR1 SNHLY and CDR2 FYNNEI. This CDR3 is 16 amino acids long. In DNA, the CDR3 is TGTGCCAGCAGTCGCGGACCGCACTCTGGGGCCAACGTCCTGACTTTC. This sequence encodes CASSRGPHSGANVLTF.

This clone has at least ten counts. This sequence joins TRBV14 and TRBJ1-1; no clear D gene. Germline V gene lookup returns CDR1 SGHDN and CDR2 FVKESK. Trimming pared 4 bases from V and 4 bases from J, leaving 10 bases between. The CDR3 contains 13 residues. The CDR3 region has the DNA TGTGCCAGCAGCCCGGGGAGGAGCACTGAAGCTTTCTTT. Its protein product is CASSPGRSTEAFF.

The rearrangement links TRBV5-1 to TRBJ2-7; D remains ambiguous. CDR1 and CDR2 (germline): SGHRS, YFSETQ. CDR3 length: 14 residues. V dropped 1 base and J dropped 0 bases, with 8 bases sitting between them. The CDR3 is CASSLRADSYEQYF. Written as DNA, the CDR3 is TGCGCCAGCAGCTTGCGGGCGGACTCCTACGAGCAGTACTTC.

The genes are TRBV14 and TRBJ1-2; D unclear. CDR1 is SGHDN and CDR2 is FVKESK in the germline V gene. With 1 base removed from V and 8 bases from J, the gap between germline ends came to 14 bases. The length of the CDR3 is 14 residues. The CDR3 bases are TGTGCCAGCAGCCAAGGGGCGAAGGGCGGAGGCTACACCTTC. Translating it yields CASSQGAKGGGYTF.

This sequence joins TRBV11-2 and TRBJ1-1, with D hard to call. The ends were cut back, 1 base at V and 7 bases at J, with 7 bases in the middle. Germline values: CDR1 SGHAT, CDR2 FQNNGV. The CDR3 is 12 residues long. This chain's CDR3 is CASSLVQLEAFF. In DNA form, the CDR3 reads TGTGCCAGCAGCTTAGTACAGCTTGAAGCTTTCTTT.

The J gene is TRBJ1-6, the V gene TRBV6-1; 9 nucleotides align to TRBD1. Trimming removed 5 bases from V and 13 bases from J; junction bases left unmatched: 9. This CDR3 comprises 14 residues. Germline CDR1 and CDR2: MNHNS and SASEGT. CDR3 region: CASSPGTGTLPLHF. The CDR3, as DNA: TGTGCCAGCAGTCCCGGGACAGGGACCTTGCCCCTCCACTTT.

The chain joins TRBV27 to TRBJ1-3; 8 nucleotides line up with TRBD1. The germline gives CDR1 MNHEY, CDR2 SMNVEV (reference sequence). Germline trimming cut 3 bases from V and 4 bases from J; bases unmatched to any gene: 5. CDR3 length: 15 residues. The CDR3 reads CASSFSGTGGNTIYF. The CDR3 nucleotides are TGTGCCAGCAGTTTTTCCGGGACAGGAGGAAACACCATATATTTT.

This clone occurred a few times. V is TRBV2 and J is TRBJ1-6, with 8 bases identical to TRBD1. J lost 7 bases, V lost 6 bases, and 5 bases had no gene match. CDR3 length: 14 amino acids. Germline lookup yields CDR1 SNHLY and CDR2 FYNNEI. CDR3 in amino acids: CASSRTGRNSPLHF. The CDR3, as DNA: TGTGCCAGCAGCAGGACAGGGCGCAATTCACCCCTCCACTTT.

This chain links TRBV6-5 with TRBJ1-2, with D uncertain. Germline assignment: CDR1 MNHEY and CDR2 SVGAGI. The CDR3 has 12 amino acids. Trimming shortened V by 8 bases and J by 4 bases, and 11 bases separated the two germline ends. In DNA form, the CDR3 reads TGTGCCAGCTACGTGACATTCTATGGCTACACCTTC. This gives the protein CASYVTFYGYTF.

The chain joins TRBV6-5 to TRBJ2-2; weak D call: TRBD1 (6 bases). V was pared by 5 bases and J by 5 bases, with 9 bases between. The length of the CDR3 is 13 residues. Germline lookup yields CDR1 MNHEY and CDR2 SVGAGI. CDR3 DNA: TGTGCCAGCAGTCGACAGGCGACCGGGGAGCTGTTTTTT. The encoded protein is CASSRQATGELFF.

J is TRBJ1-1 and V is TRBV5-1; 9 nucleotides agree with TRBD1. After removal of 0 bases from V and 1 base from J, the junction contained 4 bases not matched to a gene. The CDR3 consists of 16 residues. The germline V gene encodes CDR1 SGHRS and CDR2 YFSETQ. CDR3 in DNA: TGCGCCAGCAGCTTGGGGACAGGGGCCGGGAACACTGAAGCTTTCTTT. It translates to CASSLGTGAGNTEAFF. The full variable domain, its missing parts supplied by reference TRBV5-1 and TRBJ1-1, is KAGVTQTPRYLIKTRGQQVTLSCSPISGHRSVSWYQQTPGQGLQFLFEYFSETQRNKGNFPGRFSGRQFSNSRSEMNVSTLELGDSALYLCASSLGTGAGNTEAFFGQGTRLTVV.

V gene TRBV18 combines with J gene TRBJ2-6; tentatively, D is TRBD1 (5 bases). The CDR3 loop spans 18 amino acids. Trimming removed 0 bases at V and 0 bases at J, with 12 bases between. CDR1 is KGHSH, CDR2 LQKENI, per germline. CDR3 sequence (DNA): TGTGCCAGCTCACCACCGAACAGGCCGAGCTCTGGGGCCAACGTCCTGACTTTC. The encoded protein is CASSPPNRPSSGANVLTF.

The chain uses TRBV2 and TRBJ2-4; 7 bases line up with TRBD1. This CDR3 has 14 amino acids. The V gene's germline CDR1 is SNHLY and CDR2 FYNNEI. V lost 4 bases, J lost 1 base, and 1 base stayed unmatched. CDR3 bases: TGTGCCAGCAGTGCGGGACAGGCCAAAAACATTCAGTACTTC. Its translation is CASSAGQAKNIQYF.

The chain carries TRBV5-4 and TRBJ1-6; D is possibly TRBD1 (5 bases). Per germline, CDR1 SGHNT and CDR2 YYREEE (reference sequence). CDR3 size: 17 residues. V lost 3 bases to trimming and J lost 4 bases, with 17 bases between them. The CDR3 spells CASSSGGTGGYNSPLHF. For the CDR3, the DNA is TGTGCCAGCAGCTCGGGGGGTACAGGAGGATATAATTCACCCCTCCACTTT.

The chain is built from TRBV15 and TRBJ2-7; D gene unclear. This CDR3 contains 13 residues. V was pared by 3 bases and J by 2 bases, with 8 bases between. Germline V gene data show CDR1 as LNHNV and CDR2 as YYDKDF (reference sequence). CDR3 region: CATSRTGAYEQYF. CDR3 nucleotide sequence: TGTGCCACCAGCAGGACGGGTGCCTACGAGCAGTACTTC.

This rearrangement joins TRBV5-6 to TRBJ1-5, with TRBD1 matching 7 bases. The CDR3 is made up of 16 amino acids. Germline V gene data show CDR1 as SGHDT and CDR2 as YYEEEE. V gave up 0 bases and J gave up 7 bases; unmatched junction bases: 10. CDR3 sequence: CASSLGQGNAGQPQHF. CDR3 sequence (DNA): TGTGCCAGCAGCTTGGGACAGGGTAACGCGGGGCAGCCCCAGCATTTT.

V gene TRBV19 combines with J gene TRBJ2-5; the match to TRBD2 covers 14 bases. V shed 4 bases and J 5 bases; nucleotides not matched to a gene: 6. Germline V lookup: CDR1 LNHDA, CDR2 SQIVND (reference sequence). There are 16 residues in the CDR3. The CDR3 here is CASSTWTSGGKETQYF. DNA for the CDR3: TGTGCCAGTAGTACCTGGACTAGCGGGGGGAAGGAGACCCAGTACTTC.

This clone has only a few counts. The chain recombines TRBV9 with TRBJ2-7; tentatively, D is TRBD1 or TRBD2 (5 bases each). V gave up 0 bases and J gave up 6 bases, with 13 bases separating them. Germline CDR1 and CDR2: SGDLS and YYNGEE. This CDR3 contains 14 residues. CDR3 region: CASSVGGTGLEQYF. The CDR3 DNA follows: TGTGCCAGCAGCGTAGGAGGGACCGGTCTCGAGCAGTACTTC.

This clone came up a few times. The rearrangement joins TRBV30 to TRBJ2-7; no firm D call. Deletions cut 3 bases from V and 2 bases from J, with 8 bases between. In germline, CDR1 is GTSNPN, CDR2 SVGIG (reference sequence). This CDR3 is built from 12 residues. The CDR3 spells CAWRIGAYEQYF. CDR3 coding DNA: TGTGCCTGGAGAATTGGGGCCTACGAGCAGTACTTC.